The 8 T cell receptor beta chains below come from one sample, sequenced in a study of T-cell memory formation after mild COVID-19. TCRdb called the 5' RACE reads again in MiXCR, with one record for every CDR3 protein. The sample contains 300,000 to 400,000 distinct CDR3 sequences, about 15% of which appear only once. Sequencing was carried out using PBMCs or a T cell subset sorted from them (not recorded which). The receptors come from a man aged 18 to 29 who had mild COVID-19 (a few samples of this study predate the infection). Cell type and time point are not known.

V and J are TRBV21-1 and TRBJ1-1; the D call in the table, TRBD1, was not verified against the DNA. TRBV21-1 is noted as a pseudogene. The CDR3 runs 12 residues. For the CDR3, the DNA is TGTGCCAGCAGCAAAGATGACAGGGGAGCTTTCTTT. This translates into CASSKDDRGAFF.

This clonotype was seen a handful of times. The V gene is TRBV3-1, the J gene TRBJ2-5; D gene ambiguous. The V end lost 0 bases, the J end lost 4 bases, and 9 bases lay between the germline ends. This CDR3 region has 14 residues. CDR1 and CDR2 from the germline V gene are LGHDT and YNNKEL (reference sequence). The CDR3 protein is CASSQDPRRETQYF. The CDR3 nucleotides read TGTGCCAGCAGCCAAGATCCTCGGCGAGAGACCCAGTACTTC.

This clonotype came up a few times. This chain connects TRBV18 to TRBJ1-2, with TRBD1 matching 9 bases. Germline V CDR1 and CDR2: KGHSH, LQKENI. J was trimmed by 0 bases and V by 3 bases; bases with no gene match: 2. This CDR3 spans 15 amino acids. The CDR3 DNA sequence: TGTGCCAGCTCACCTGGACAGGGGCCTAACTATGGCTACACCTTC. Translating it yields CASSPGQGPNYGYTF.

This chain links TRBV4-1 with TRBJ1-4; D may be TRBD1 (5 bases). Germline-derived CDR1 and CDR2 are MGHRA and YSYEKL. With 4 bases removed from V and 7 bases from J, the gap between germline ends came to 13 bases. The CDR3 spans 14 residues. CDR3 in DNA: TGCGCCAGCAGCCCCGGGAGGGGCCTTGAAAAACTGTTTTTT. As protein: CASSPGRGLEKLFF.

CDR3 amino acids: CASSSGEAGELFF. CDR3 in DNA: TGTGCCAGCAGTTCCGGTGAGGCCGGGGAGCTGTTTTTT. This sequence joins TRBV7-8 and TRBJ2-2, with D unclear. Per germline, CDR1 SGHVS and CDR2 FQNEAQ. CDR3 length: 13 amino acids. V gave up 6 bases and J gave up 6 bases, with 11 bases separating them.

This clonotype was detected only a few times. The chain links TRBV7-6 to TRBJ2-7; possibly TRBD1 for D (5 bases). The germline V and J ends were trimmed by 5 bases and 4 bases, with 12 bases remaining between them. CDR1 is SGHVS, CDR2 FNYEAQ, per germline. This CDR3 region has 13 residues. The CDR3 loop reads CASSPRTKYEQYF. DNA for the CDR3: TGTGCCAGCAGCCCTCGGACAAAATACGAGCAGTACTTC.

This clonotype was observed once. The chain combines TRBV25-1 with TRBJ1-2, with D unclear. The V gene's germline CDR1 is MGHDK and CDR2 SYGVNS. Trimming cost V 8 bases and J 4 bases, with 14 bases left between them. The CDR3 has 13 amino acids. The CDR3, as DNA: TGTGCCAGCCCTGGGAACCGATTCTATGGCTACACCTTC. Its translation is CASPGNRFYGYTF.

This clonotype was picked up many times. The J gene is TRBJ2-2, the V gene TRBV24-1; D possibly matches TRBD1 or TRBD2 (6 bases each). Germline V gene sequence: CDR1 KGHDR, CDR2 SFDVKD. This CDR3 spans 15 amino acids. V lost 2 bases and J 5 bases, leaving 11 bases between the germline ends. CDR3 region: CATSDWGAGTGELFF. The CDR3 DNA sequence: TGTGCCACCAGTGATTGGGGGGCCGGAACCGGGGAGCTGTTTTTT.